Following are 16 T cell receptor beta chains from one sample sequenced in a study of tumor-infiltrating lymphocytes in primary liver carcinoma. The researchers produced TCR beta cDNA from approximately 540 ng total RNA with a constant-region primer. ARM-PCR was slightly modified, and three nested multiplex PCR rounds with it gave rise to the TCR beta libraries. Use of TRBV1-TRBV30 forward primers with a C-beta reverse primer characterized the first two PCR rounds, which lasted about 10 cycles each. TCRdb reprocessed the multiplex PCR reads with MiXCR, giving one entry per CDR3 protein. The table has almost 200,000 distinct CDR3 sequences, approximately 65% seen once. RNA isolated from unsorted whole blood supplied the blood RNA, with germline DNA also extracted. Material: peripheral blood. Receptor source: a woman aged 55-75 years with primary liver carcinoma and hepatitis B virus infection.

This sequence joins TRBV5-1 and TRBJ2-3, with D perhaps TRBD2 (5 bases). Trimming removed 9 bases from V and 0 bases from J, with 20 bases in between. The CDR3 length is 16 residues. Germline V CDR1 and CDR2: SGHRS, YFSETQ. CDR3 sequence (DNA): TGCGCCACCCCTAGCCTGGGCAGCGGAAGCACAGATACGCAGTATTTT. Its translation: CATPSLGSGSTDTQYF.

As to this clonotype: At one end, the junction sequence differs from germline, possibly due to a read error. The V gene is TRBV7-8, the J gene TRBJ2-5; tentative D call: TRBD2 (6 bases). This CDR3 has 14 amino acids. From germline, CDR1 is SGHVS and CDR2 FQNEAQ. The CDR3 loop reads CPSSLVLSRETRYF. CDR3 DNA sequence: TGCCCCAGCAGCTTAGTACTCAGTCGGGAGACCCGGTACTTC. The entire variable domain, with the rest obtained from reference TRBV7-8 and TRBJ2-5, is as follows: GAGVSQSPRYKVAKRGQDVALRCDPISGHVSLFWYQQALGQGPEFLTYFQNEAQLDKSGLPSDRFFAERPEGSVSTLKIQRTQQEDSAVYLCPSSLVLSRETRYFGPGTRLLVL.

This clonotype came up once. A much larger clone sits a single nucleotide away, making a read error possible. This CDR3 fails to terminate in the conserved phenylalanine or tryptophan, so it likely reflects a read error. The chain joins TRBV4-2 to TRBJ1-3; 7 nucleotides line up with TRBD1. The germline V gene encodes CDR1 LGHNA and CDR2 YNFKEQ. J gave up 3 bases and V 1 base, and 9 bases lay outside the gene matches. This CDR3 is 17 amino acids long. The CDR3 region is CASSQVAPTGFGNTIYL. CDR3 nucleotides: TGTGCCAGCAGCCAAGTTGCCCCGACAGGGTTTGGAAACACCATATATCTT.

The rearrangement uses TRBV5-3 and TRBJ2-2, with a tentative D call TRBD2 (5 bases). TRBV5-3 is assigned to the ORF class and has an uncertain function. The V gene lost 0 bases and the J gene lost 7 bases, with 22 bases spanning the gap. The CDR3 extends over 18 amino acids. The CDR3 reads CARSLGREPPTVVGELFF. The CDR3 nucleotides are TGTGCCAGAAGCTTGGGTCGGGAACCTCCCACGGTAGTCGGGGAGCTGTTTTTT.

The chain uses TRBV6-6 and TRBJ2-3; 10 bases agree with TRBD1. The CDR3 loop spans 16 amino acids. The germline gives CDR1 MNHNY, CDR2 SVGAGI (reference sequence). Trimming removed 0 bases from V and 6 bases from J; junction bases left unmatched: 6. The CDR3 is CASSYSRTGGEDTQYF. As DNA, the CDR3 is TGTGCCAGCAGTTACTCAAGGACAGGGGGGGAGGATACGCAGTATTTT.

As for this clonotype: Just one base apart from a much larger clone, this may be a read error. The chain uses TRBV12-3 or TRBV12-4 and TRBJ2-7; 8 positions match TRBD2. Unmatched junction bases numbered 14, after V lost 7 bases and J lost 6 bases. CDR3 length: 15 amino acids. DNA for the CDR3: TGTGCCAGCATCCTTGGATGGACTAGCAGTAGCGAGCAGTACTTC. This translates into CASILGWTSSSEQYF.

Points on this clonotype: A much larger clone is a single base away; this may be a read error. This chain connects TRBV12-3 or TRBV12-4 to TRBJ2-1; D tentatively fits TRBD1 or TRBD2 (6 bases each). V gave up 7 bases and J gave up 1 base, with 29 bases separating them. The CDR3 runs to 20 residues. Here the CDR3 reads CASIVGQGGRWVGSYNEQFF. In nucleotides, the CDR3 is TGTGCCAGCATAGTGGGCCAAGGGGGGAGATGGGTAGGGTCCTACAATGAGCAGTTCTTC.

A few counts support this clonotype. The chain carries TRBV5-1 and TRBJ2-1; 9 bases map to TRBD1. Unmatched junction bases numbered 9, after V lost 6 bases and J lost 8 bases. This CDR3 contains 14 residues. CDR1 is SGHRS, CDR2 YFSETQ, per germline. CDR3: CASKRTGEGDEQFF. The CDR3, as DNA: TGCGCCAGCAAAAGGACAGGGGAGGGCGATGAGCAGTTCTTC.

This clonotype has ten or more counts. This rearrangement joins TRBV11-2 to TRBJ2-7; D remains unclear. The germline V and J ends were trimmed by 4 bases and 0 bases, with 13 bases remaining between them. Germline assignment: CDR1 SGHAT and CDR2 FQNNGV. The CDR3 consists of 15 residues. The CDR3 sequence is CASSYLLASSYEQYF. CDR3 coding DNA: TGTGCCAGCAGCTACCTCCTGGCTAGCTCCTACGAGCAGTACTTC.

This clonotype has a count of ten or more. V gene TRBV7-8 combines with J gene TRBJ1-5, with a possible D match to TRBD1 (5 bases). This CDR3 has 15 amino acids. V lost 5 bases, J lost 1 base, and 12 bases lay in between. Germline-derived CDR1 and CDR2 are SGHVS and FQNEAQ. The CDR3 DNA sequence: TGTGCCAGCAGCCGACGGGGGGGGAGCAATCAGCCCCAGCATTTT. It codes for CASSRRGGSNQPQHF.

With regard to this clonotype: A single base separates this from a much larger clone, so it may be a read error. In nucleotides, the CDR3 is TGCGCCAGCAGCCTCAGACAGGGGGTCAATAAGCCCCAGCATTTT. It is translated as CASSLRQGVNKPQHF. The chain recombines TRBV4-1 with TRBJ1-5, with 9 nucleotides matching TRBD1. The CDR3 contains 15 residues. CDR1 and CDR2 (germline): MGHRA, YSYEKL.

This clonotype appeared many times. V and J are TRBV6-6 and TRBJ2-1, with no clear D. The V gene lost 0 bases and the J gene lost 9 bases, with 18 bases spanning the gap. There are 16 residues in the CDR3. Germline CDR1 MNHNY, CDR2 SVGAGI (reference sequence). DNA of the CDR3: TGTGCCAGCAGTTACTCTCCTTCGTACGCCAATGGTGAGCAGTTCTTC. It is translated as CASSYSPSYANGEQFF.

The CDR3 sequence: CASSSDGQGENSPLHF. In nucleotides, the CDR3 is TGTGCCAGCAGCAGCGATGGACAGGGGGAGAATTCACCCCTCCACTTT. This chain joins TRBV21-1 and TRBJ1-6; the table's D call, TRBD1, was not checked against the DNA. TRBV21-1 is assigned pseudogene status. This CDR3 region has 16 residues.

This clonotype was observed at least ten times. The gene calls are TRBV7-9 and TRBJ2-1; possible D gene TRBD1, 6 bases. CDR3 length equals 16 residues. Germline V CDR1 and CDR2: SEHNR, FQNEAQ (reference sequence). V was cut by 5 bases and J by 6 bases, with 20 bases left in between. CDR3 protein: CASSPGAGNRVNEQFF. CDR3 sequence (DNA): TGTGCCAGCAGCCCCGGTGCAGGGAACAGGGTCAATGAGCAGTTCTTC.

This chain links TRBV4-1 with TRBJ2-1, with a tentative D call TRBD1 (6 bases). This CDR3 spans 15 amino acids. V lost 1 base, J lost 9 bases, and 16 bases lay in between. Germline CDR1 is MGHRA and CDR2 is YSYEKL. The CDR3 reads CASSQARSRGSEQFF. The CDR3 coding sequence is TGCGCCAGCAGCCAAGCAAGGTCAAGGGGGAGTGAGCAGTTCTTC.

About this clonotype itself: Since a much larger clone is just one base distant, this may be a read error. The genes are TRBV5-4 and TRBJ2-1, with 11 bases matching TRBD2. Germline assignment: CDR1 SGHNT and CDR2 YYREEE (reference sequence). With V trimmed by 4 bases and J by 8 bases, 14 bases remained unmatched. The CDR3 is made up of 17 amino acids. As DNA, the CDR3 is TGTGCCAGCAGCACCCACACTAGCGGGAGTTTGTTTGATGAGCAGTTCTTC. This sequence encodes CASSTHTSGSLFDEQFF.